The clone carrying this T cell receptor (beta chain) occurred many times. TCRdb itself ran the 5' RACE reads through MiXCR, one entry per CDR3 protein. This sample has about 42,000 distinct CDR3 sequences, with approximately 3.6% found just once. The entry originates in a study of CD8 T cells in ankylosing spondylitis. The CDR3 is 15 amino acids. The germline V gene has CDR1 SGDLS and CDR2 YYNGEE. V was clipped by 0 bases and J by 5 bases, with 14 bases between them. Sequencing was performed on blood, either unsorted or a sorted T cell fraction (not recorded which). The V gene is TRBV9, the J gene TRBJ2-5; D is uncertain. The receptor's source is a female donor with ankylosing spondylitis or in good health (not recorded which). CDR3 coding DNA: TGTGCCAGCAGCGTAGGTTCCCCCAAAGGGGAGACCCAGTACTTC. Translation: CASSVGSPKGETQYF.